One and the same sample provided the 10 T cell receptor beta chains below, sequenced in a study of early T cells in non-severe SARS-CoV-2 infection. TCRdb re-analysed the 5' RACE reads in MiXCR, keeping a single row per CDR3 protein. This sample has approximately 71,000 distinct CDR3 sequences, with approximately 13% found just once. Material for sequencing was whole blood. These receptors were obtained from an adult who was a healthcare worker with PCR-confirmed SARS-CoV-2 infection or an uninfected control (not recorded which).

This clonotype has more than one count but fewer than ten. The chain combines TRBV28 with TRBJ1-3; D not certain. The CDR3 extends over 14 amino acids. The germline V gene encodes CDR1 MDHEN and CDR2 SYDVKM. Trimming took off 2 bases at V and 0 bases at J, with 5 bases between the two ends. DNA of the CDR3: TGTGCCAGCAGTTTACAGTCCTCTGGAAACACCATATATTTT. Its protein is CASSLQSSGNTIYF. Combining the CDR3 with reference TRBV28 and TRBJ1-3 gives the whole variable domain DVKVTQSSRYLVKRTGEKVFLECVQDMDHENMFWYRQDPGLGLRLIYFSYDVKMKEKGDIPEGYSVSREKKERFSLILESASTNQTSMYLCASSLQSSGNTIYFGEGSWLTVV.

The sample holds many counts of this clonotype. This rearrangement joins TRBV7-8 to TRBJ1-5, with D unresolved. The CDR3 sequence is 14 residues long. CDR1 and CDR2 (germline): SGHVS, FQNEAQ. Between the trimmed V and J ends, which lost 1 base and 6 bases, there was a span of 10 bases. CDR3 loop: CASSLVLNGQPQHF. CDR3 DNA sequence: TGTGCCAGCAGCTTAGTTCTAAACGGTCAGCCCCAGCATTTT.

The chain carries TRBV5-4 and TRBJ2-7; TRBD2 is a possible D gene (5 bases). With 4 bases removed from V and 6 bases from J, the gap between germline ends came to 11 bases. The germline V gene encodes CDR1 SGHNT and CDR2 YYREEE (reference sequence). The CDR3 contains 12 residues. CDR3 DNA: TGTGCCAGCAGCATGGACTTTCTCGAGCAGTACTTC. Encoded protein: CASSMDFLEQYF.

The chain links TRBV5-4 to TRBJ2-2; 9 nucleotides line up with TRBD2. The junction had 3 bases not matched to a gene; V was cut back by 2 bases and J by 4 bases. CDR1 is SGHNT, CDR2 YYREEE, per germline (reference sequence). The CDR3 contains 15 residues. This chain's CDR3 is CASSFGTSRTGELFF. In nucleotides, the CDR3 is TGTGCCAGCAGCTTTGGGACTAGCCGCACCGGGGAGCTGTTTTTT.

This clonotype has a count of ten or more. This sequence joins TRBV29-1 and TRBJ2-3, with 8 bases matching TRBD1. V gave up 6 bases and J gave up 1 base; unmatched junction bases: 9. Germline V CDR1 and CDR2: SQVTM, ANQGSEA. This CDR3 spans 15 amino acids. CDR3: CSVDIPGQGTDTQYF. CDR3 coding DNA: TGCAGCGTCGACATCCCGGGACAGGGCACAGATACGCAGTATTTT.

This clonotype was counted between two and nine times. Sequence at one end of the junction differs from germline and may be a read error. V gene TRBV5-5 combines with J gene TRBJ1-5; 11 bases line up with TRBD1. CDR1 and CDR2 (germline): SGHKS, YYEKEE (reference sequence). The CDR3 extends over 16 amino acids. In DNA form, the CDR3 reads TGTGTCAGCAGCCCGGGACAGGGGGGATCCAATCAGCCCCAGCATTTT. Residues: CVSSPGQGGSNQPQHF.

The chain has TRBV28 and TRBJ2-7; D call uncertain. V was shortened by 3 bases and J by 0 bases, with 12 bases between the two germline ends. This CDR3 is 15 amino acids long. Per the germline V gene, CDR1 is MDHEN and CDR2 is SYDVKM. As DNA, the CDR3 is TGTGCCAGCAGTTTTTATTTGGGATCCTCCTACGAGCAGTACTTC. Translation gives CASSFYLGSSYEQYF.

In its sample, this clonotype was seen a few times. V and J are TRBV28 and TRBJ2-7; tentatively, D is TRBD2 (5 bases). Deletions cut 7 bases from V and 9 bases from J, with 13 bases between. The V gene's germline CDR1 is MDHEN and CDR2 SYDVKM. This CDR3 has 11 residues. Written as DNA, the CDR3 is TGTGCCAGCACCTCCGGGGTAGTGCAGTACTTC. Protein: CASTSGVVQYF.

The chain combines TRBV2 with TRBJ1-4; 8 nucleotides match TRBD1. The V and J ends lost 3 bases and 4 bases, in that order; junction bases with no gene match: 10. The CDR3 runs 17 residues. Germline V gives CDR1 SNHLY, CDR2 FYNNEI. The CDR3: CASSDRFPGQVNEKLFF. As DNA, the CDR3 is TGTGCCAGCAGTGATAGGTTCCCGGGACAGGTTAATGAAAAACTGTTTTTT.

This clonotype has a count of ten or more. The chain joins TRBV29-1 to TRBJ2-1; TRBD2 agrees at 14 bases. Germline V gene data show CDR1 as SQVTM and CDR2 as ANQGSEA. The junction had 12 bases not matched to a gene; V was cut back by 8 bases and J by 9 bases. The CDR3 has 15 residues. CDR3 amino acids: CSWRLAGGRQVEQFF. The CDR3 DNA follows: TGCAGCTGGAGACTAGCGGGGGGGCGGCAGGTTGAGCAGTTCTTC.